This T cell receptor beta chain was captured by sequencing in a study of blood T cell repertoires in COVID-19. Study-level background: Sites in the United States, Italy and Spain provided acute and convalescent COVID-19 samples. PBMCs, B-cell-depleted T cells, or T cells were the source of the cDNA or gDNA that made up the material.

Methods used by the authors: From reference gene primer amplification, estimates of nucleated cell counts were derived. Libraries were prepared by immunoSEQ multiplex PCR; TCRdb keeps only in-frame clonotypes and omits some of them. The DNA gave D and trimming, while V, J and clone size come from that table. Of 220,000 or so clones in the sample, about 80% were seen once. CDR3 length: 15 residues. The sequenced material came from peripheral blood. The receptor was isolated from a woman aged 55-69 years with acute or convalescent COVID-19. This chain links TRBV21-1 with TRBJ2-4; TRBD2 is taken as the D call from the table, unchecked against the DNA. TRBV21-1 has pseudogene status. The CDR3 coding sequence is TGTGCCAGCAAAGCGAGAGAGCCGACCAAAAACATTCAGTACTTC. This codes for CASKAREPTKNIQYF.